This T cell receptor (beta chain) is from a study of cytomegalovirus exposure and HLA in healthy donors. Study background: As an earlier analysis found, some 180 million T cells yielded some 120 million unique TCR beta sequences.

On this clone itself: As yet, its antigen is unknown.

Amplification used 60 Vbeta primers and 13 Jbeta primers. Clones were read by immunoSEQ multiplex PCR, and TCRdb kept only the in-frame ones, dropping some. The sample shows around 100,000 clones, around 64% of them seen only once. Study-level results: Most TCR sequences were seen very rarely across donors, but some public TCRs occurred in many. The authors listed 150 to 200 TCR beta chains as cytomegalovirus-associated. Sequencing depth across donors, presence/absence analyses assumed, was roughly uniform.

The TCR originated in a man aged 25-45 years in good health and CMV-seropositive. What was sequenced was PBMCs.

The chain's CDR3 is CASNTRASGGLTKNIQYF. The CDR3 bases are TGTGCCAGCAATACAAGGGCTAGCGGAGGCCTAACCAAAAACATTCAGTACTTC. The chain uses TRBV21-1 and TRBJ2-4; the DNA was not compared with TRBD2, the D call given in the table. TRBV21-1 represents a pseudogene. The CDR3 runs 18 residues.